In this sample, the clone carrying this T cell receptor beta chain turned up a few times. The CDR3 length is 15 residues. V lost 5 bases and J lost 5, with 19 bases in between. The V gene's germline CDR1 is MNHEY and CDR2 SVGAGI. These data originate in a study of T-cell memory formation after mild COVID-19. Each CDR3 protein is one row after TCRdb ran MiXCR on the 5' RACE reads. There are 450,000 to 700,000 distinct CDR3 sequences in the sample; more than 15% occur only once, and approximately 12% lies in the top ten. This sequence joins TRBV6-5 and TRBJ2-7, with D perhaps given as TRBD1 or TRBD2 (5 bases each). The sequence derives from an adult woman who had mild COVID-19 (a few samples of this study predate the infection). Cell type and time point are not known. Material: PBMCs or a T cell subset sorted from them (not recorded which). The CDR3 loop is CASSPQDSGFHEQYF. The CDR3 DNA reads TGTGCCAGCAGTCCCCAGGACTCAGGGTTCCACGAGCAGTACTTC.